A selection of T cell receptor beta chains follows, all from one sample in a study of blood T cell repertoires in COVID-19. Assay used: immunoSEQ multiplex PCR; TCRdb lists only in-frame clones, some missing. The sample carries approximately 150,000 clones, 76% recorded once. Sequenced input: peripheral blood. The receptors originated from a man aged 55 to 69 with acute or convalescent COVID-19. CDR3s include the opening cysteine and the closing phenylalanine or tryptophan. The D gene is left open where the match is weak. Some rows mark clone size as missing; the rest say once, few, many or name a class of expanded clone.

>TRBV2|17|TRBJ1-4|-|-
CASRPGTGFGRGEKLFF
TGTGCCAGCAGACCCGGTACAGGGTTCGGCAGGGGTGAAAAACTGTTTTTT
>TRBV1|13|TRBJ2-1|-|-
CTSRSGRGNEQFF
TGCACCAGCCGTAGCGGGAGGGGCAATGAGCAGTTCTTC
>TRBV7-9|11|TRBJ2-2|-|-
CASSITGELFF
TGTGCCAGCAGCATAACCGGGGAGCTGTTTTTT
>TRBV7-3|16|TRBJ2-1|-|TRBD1
CASSLTGTGYTNEQFF
TGTGCCAGCAGCTTAACAGGGACAGGGTATACCAATGAGCAGTTCTTC
>TRBV24-1|17|TRBJ2-3|-|TRBD2
CATSRLAWRVFTDTQYF
TGTGCCACCAGTAGACTAGCGTGGAGGGTTTTCACAGATACGCAGTATTTT
>TRBV28|15|TRBJ1-5|-|-
CASRSRELGNQPQHF
TGTGCCAGCAGAAGCAGGGAACTCGGCAATCAGCCCCAGCATTTT
>TRBV28|15|TRBJ2-2|-|TRBD1
CASSHRGRGTGELFF
TGTGCCAGCAGTCACAGGGGAAGGGGCACCGGGGAGCTGTTTTTT
>TRBV5-4|16|TRBJ2-6|once|-
CASSSWDISGANVLTF
TGTGCCAGCAGCTCCTGGGACATTTCGGGGGCCAACGTCCTGACTTTC
>TRBV19|14|TRBJ2-4|-|-
CASSIEPDRNIQYF
TGTGCCAGCAGTATAGAGCCAGACAGAAACATTCAGTACTTC
>TRBV20-1|16|TRBJ2-7|-|TRBD2
CSASRLAGVRSYEQYF
TGCAGTGCTAGTCGGCTAGCGGGAGTGCGGTCCTACGAGCAGTACTTC
>TRBV7-9|15|TRBJ1-2|-|TRBD1
CASSLWTTGVEGYTF
TGTGCCAGCAGCTTATGGACAACAGGGGTTGAGGGCTACACCTTC
>TRBV4-1|15|TRBJ2-1|medium-sized|TRBD1
CASRYGQGYYNEQFF
TGCGCCAGCAGGTACGGACAGGGCTACTACAATGAGCAGTTCTTC
>TRBV6-2/TRBV6-3|15|TRBJ2-5|-|-
CASSLSGGTTMAQYF
TGTGCCAGCAGCCTTAGCGGAGGCACTACTATGGCCCAGTACTTC
>TRBV7-9|13|TRBJ1-2|-|-
CASSSWTEDGYTF
TGTGCCAGCAGCTCCTGGACAGAGGATGGCTACACCTTC
>TRBV5-1|15|TRBJ2-1|once|TRBD2
CASSRTSGEYNEQFF
TGCGCCAGCAGCCGGACTAGCGGAGAATACAATGAGCAGTTCTTC
>TRBV9|14|TRBJ2-1|-|-
CASSAGGSYNEQFF
TGTGCCAGCAGCGCGGGTGGCTCCTACAATGAGCAGTTCTTC
>TRBV19|12|TRBJ1-2|-|TRBD1
CASSGGHYGYTF
TGTGCCAGCTCAGGGGGACACTATGGCTACACCTTC
>TRBV7-8|17|TRBJ1-1|few|-
CASSLAFAEMPVTEAFF
TGTGCCAGCAGCTTAGCGTTTGCGGAGATGCCTGTCACTGAAGCTTTCTTT
>TRBV6-1|14|TRBJ1-6|-|-
CASSEWRGNSPLHF
TGTGCCAGCAGTGAATGGCGGGGGAATTCACCCCTCCACTTT
>TRBV13|13|TRBJ1-3|-|-
CAFRGDSGNTIYF
TGTGCTTTCCGCGGAGATTCTGGAAACACCATATATTTT
>TRBV5-1|15|TRBJ2-5|few|TRBD1
CASSFLPGGTETQYF
TGCGCCAGCAGCTTTCTCCCAGGGGGCACGGAGACCCAGTACTTC
>TRBV5-6|15|TRBJ2-1|-|TRBD1
CASSLVQGGLRGQFF
TGTGCCAGCAGCTTGGTACAGGGGGGCCTGAGGGGGCAGTTCTTC
>TRBV7-6|14|TRBJ1-5|-|-
CASSPGGTGQPQHF
TGTGCCAGCAGCCCGGGGGGGACGGGTCAGCCCCAGCATTTT
>TRBV6-5|15|TRBJ1-3|many|-
CASTAGGLRGNTIYF
TGTGCCAGCACCGCGGGGGGGCTAAGGGGAAACACCATATATTTT
>TRBV5-1|14|TRBJ1-2|-|TRBD1
CASSPGQGGYGYTF
TGCGCCAGCAGCCCTGGACAGGGGGGCTATGGCTACACCTTC
>TRBV3-1/TRBV3-2|14|TRBJ2-5|-|TRBD1
CASSLRDRGQTQYF
TGTGCCAGCAGCCTCCGGGACAGGGGGCAGACCCAGTACTTC
>TRBV13|14|TRBJ1-4|once|-
CASSWWSHNEKLFF
TGTGCCAGCAGCTGGTGGAGCCACAATGAAAAACTGTTTTTT
>TRBV28|14|TRBJ1-5|few|TRBD1
CASSSGQGDQPQHF
TGTGCCAGCAGCTCCGGACAGGGGGATCAGCCCCAGCATTTT
>TRBV29-1|16|TRBJ2-5|-|TRBD1
CSVATGTGAGRETQYF
TGCAGCGTAGCGACCGGGACAGGGGCTGGAAGGGAGACCCAGTACTTC
>TRBV11-2|16|TRBJ1-4|-|-
CASSLRGAERNEKLFF
TGTGCCAGCAGCTTACGGGGGGCGGAAAGGAATGAAAAACTGTTTTTT
>TRBV28|17|TRBJ2-3|-|TRBD1
CASSWALSGTGTDTQYF
TGTGCCAGCAGCTGGGCTCTCTCCGGGACAGGGACAGATACGCAGTATTTT
>TRBV6-5|14|TRBJ1-4|-|TRBD1
CASNQGAMREKLFF
TGTGCCAGCAACCAGGGGGCGATGAGGGAAAAACTGTTTTTT
>TRBV29-1|18|TRBJ1-1|many|TRBD1
CSVEGLYGTGGFGTEAFF
TGCAGCGTTGAGGGCCTCTACGGGACAGGGGGTTTTGGCACTGAAGCTTTCTTT
>TRBV5-1|15|TRBJ2-7|-|TRBD2
CASSIAGGGGHEQYF
TGCGCCAGCAGCATAGCGGGAGGCGGCGGGCACGAGCAGTACTTC
>TRBV29-1|11|TRBJ1-2|-|TRBD1
CSAGDSYGYTF
TGCAGCGCTGGGGACAGCTATGGCTACACCTTC
>TRBV12-3/TRBV12-4|13|TRBJ2-7|-|TRBD1
CASRGTGGGEQYF
TGTGCCAGCAGGGGGACAGGGGGCGGCGAGCAGTACTTC
>TRBV19|15|TRBJ1-2|-|TRBD1
CASGQGARSSSGYTF
TGTGCCAGCGGACAGGGGGCGAGATCCAGTAGTGGCTACACCTTC
>TRBV14|16|TRBJ2-1|-|TRBD2
CASSQESPGGSDEQFF
TGTGCCAGCAGCCAAGAGTCGCCGGGCGGGAGTGATGAGCAGTTCTTC
>TRBV12-3/TRBV12-4|13|TRBJ1-3|-|-
CASSLSGGNTIYF
TGTGCCAGCAGTTTAAGTGGCGGAAACACCATATATTTT
>TRBV7-3|13|TRBJ1-1|-|-
CASSNTGNTEAFF
TGTGCCAGCAGCAACACAGGGAACACTGAAGCTTTCTTT